Listed below are T cell receptor beta chains from one sample, sequenced in a study of T cells in Graves' hyperthyroidism and ophthalmopathy. TCRdb re-called the multiplex PCR reads through MiXCR, storing one row per CDR3 protein. Seen here are hundreds of thousands of distinct CDR3 sequences, approximately 15% observed once, and the top ten hold 3% to 4%. Sequencing was done on a sample of blood. The origin of the receptors is a woman aged 40 to 50 with Graves' ophthalmopathy. Both conserved end residues are part of each CDR3. A D gene is named only where the DNA matches it firmly. The size of a clone is reported for some rows only, either as once, few or many, or as a class for expanded clones.

cdr3_nt,cdr3_aa,v_call,clone_size,d_call,j_call
TGTGCCAGCTCACCACCGGGGAGTCAGGCTAACATTCAGTACTTC,CASSPPGSQANIQYF,TRBV18,many,NA,TRBJ2-4
TGTGCCAGCAGTTACACCGCCAGAAAGGACGAGCAGTACTTC,CASSYTARKDEQYF,TRBV6-5,few,NA,TRBJ2-7
TGTGCCAGCAGCTTAGGGCGGGGGACCACTGGGAATGAGCAGTTCTTC,CASSLGRGTTGNEQFF,TRBV7-8,many,TRBD2,TRBJ2-1
TGCGCCAGCAGCTCCAGGAGCTCCTACGAGCAGTACTTC,CASSSRSSYEQYF,TRBV5-1,NA,NA,TRBJ2-7
TGTGCCTGGAGTGTAAGCGAGGTAGAGACCCAGTACTTC,CAWSVSEVETQYF,TRBV30,many,NA,TRBJ2-5
TGTGCCAGCAGCGTAGGAGTCACATCTCGGTACGAGCAGTACTTC,CASSVGVTSRYEQYF,TRBV9,few,NA,TRBJ2-7
TGTGCCAGTAGTATAGGGCTAGCGGACTTCTCCTACGAGCAGTACTTC,CASSIGLADFSYEQYF,TRBV19,many,TRBD2,TRBJ2-7
TGTGCCAGCTCGCAACAGGACGGGGAGCTGTTTTTT,CASSQQDGELFF,TRBV18,NA,NA,TRBJ2-2
TGCAGTGCTAGACTCCAGACCTACGAGCAGTACTTC,CSARLQTYEQYF,TRBV20-1,many,NA,TRBJ2-7
TGTGCCAGCAGTTTCGCAGGGATCAACTATGGCTACACCTTC,CASSFAGINYGYTF,TRBV28,many,NA,TRBJ1-2
TGCGCCAGCAGCCAAGACAACAGGGGTCGCTACGAGCAGTACTTC,CASSQDNRGRYEQYF,TRBV4-1,few,TRBD1,TRBJ2-7
TGTGCCAGCGCGTGGAGGTTTCGGGGGCTTTCGAGGAACACCGGGGAGCTGTTTTTT,CASAWRFRGLSRNTGELFF,TRBV28,many,NA,TRBJ2-2
TGCAGTGCCGCGGCCCAGGGATTTGAAGCTTTCTTT,CSAAAQGFEAFF,TRBV20-1,many,NA,TRBJ1-1
TGTGCCAGCTCACCGGGGACCGGGGCCAACGTCCTGACTTTC,CASSPGTGANVLTF,TRBV18,many,NA,TRBJ2-6
TGTGCCATCAGTGAGAGAGGAATTGAAGCTTTCTTT,CAISERGIEAFF,TRBV10-3,NA,NA,TRBJ1-1
TGTGCCAGCAGTTTTAACACAGGGCTTCTCGCCGGGGAGCTGTTTTTT,CASSFNTGLLAGELFF,TRBV7-6,NA,NA,TRBJ2-2
TGTGCCAGCAGTCCGACAGGGGAGGGCGAGCAGTACTTC,CASSPTGEGEQYF,TRBV2,many,NA,TRBJ2-7
TGTGCCAGCAGTCCCAGCCTTGTCATGAACACTGAAGCTTTCTTT,CASSPSLVMNTEAFF,TRBV12-3/TRBV12-4,NA,NA,TRBJ1-1
TGTGCCAGCAGCTTAAGGGCCGCGGGGACCTACAATGAGCAGTTCTTC,CASSLRAAGTYNEQFF,TRBV7-3,many,NA,TRBJ2-1
TGCAGTGCTACGACAGGGTCGCACGGCTACACCTTC,CSATTGSHGYTF,TRBV20-1,many,TRBD1,TRBJ1-2
TGTGCCAGCAGCCGGACTAACTCCTACGAGCAGTACTTC,CASSRTNSYEQYF,TRBV13,few,NA,TRBJ2-7
TGTGCCAGCAGCCTCCGCGGAGCCGGCGAGCAGTTCTTC,CASSLRGAGEQFF,TRBV3-1,many,NA,TRBJ2-1
TGCAGCGCTGTCGGACAGATTAGTAACGAGCAGTACTTC,CSAVGQISNEQYF,TRBV29-1,few,NA,TRBJ2-7
TGTGCCACCAGCAGAGTACTAGCGGAGACCCAGTACTTC,CATSRVLAETQYF,TRBV15,many,TRBD2,TRBJ2-5
TGCAGTGCTAGAAGGGACAACGGGGGCGAGCAGTACTTC,CSARRDNGGEQYF,TRBV20-1,many,NA,TRBJ2-7
TGCAGTGCTAGGGAAAGGGGGTTACAGCGGTGGGCGGCGGGGAACTACGAGCAGTACTTC,CSARERGLQRWAAGNYEQYF,TRBV20-1,many,NA,TRBJ2-7
TGTGCCAGCAGCTTAGGTGAGGGGGCGAGATCCGAGCAGTACTTC,CASSLGEGARSEQYF,TRBV7-8,NA,TRBD1,TRBJ2-7
TGCAGTGCGCATCTAGCGGGAAATACGAATGAGCAGTTCTTC,CSAHLAGNTNEQFF,TRBV20-1,NA,TRBD2,TRBJ2-1
TGTGCCAGCAGCTTCTTCAGCGGGAGGGCGGGTAATGAGCAGTTCTTC,CASSFFSGRAGNEQFF,TRBV11-2,many,TRBD2,TRBJ2-1
TGTGCCTGGAGCTCGGGTGGAAACACCATATATTTT,CAWSSGGNTIYF,TRBV30,many,NA,TRBJ1-3
TGTGCCAGTAGCCCGAGGGCGGGATATGAGCAGTTCTTC,CASSPRAGYEQFF,TRBV19,NA,NA,TRBJ2-1
TGTGCCAGCTGGAACAGGGGGCCTACCTACAATGAGCAGTTCTTC,CASWNRGPTYNEQFF,TRBV28,many,TRBD1,TRBJ2-1
TGCAGCGTTCAAGGGAGAGGCCTTGAGGAGCAGTTCTTC,CSVQGRGLEEQFF,TRBV29-1,many,NA,TRBJ2-1
TGCAGTGCCCAAAAGCCGGGACTCCCGTCCAATGAGCAGTTCTTC,CSAQKPGLPSNEQFF,TRBV20-1,many,NA,TRBJ2-1
TGTGCCAGCAGCCGTTCAGGGGGTTTCAATGAGCAGTTCTTC,CASSRSGGFNEQFF,TRBV3-1,many,TRBD1,TRBJ2-1
TGTGCCAGCACGTCCGAGGGGGGGCGCACAGATACGCAGTATTTT,CASTSEGGRTDTQYF,TRBV7-8,many,NA,TRBJ2-3
TGTGCCAGTAGCACAGGGTTAGGGACTGAAGCTTTCTTT,CASSTGLGTEAFF,TRBV19,NA,NA,TRBJ1-1
TGTGCCGGCAGCTTCAGGGTGTCGTACGGAAACACCATATATTTT,CAGSFRVSYGNTIYF,TRBV5-6,NA,NA,TRBJ1-3
TGTGCCAGTAGTCCAGGCCTGGGGAACACTGAAGCTTTCTTT,CASSPGLGNTEAFF,TRBV19,many,NA,TRBJ1-1
TGTGCCAGCAGCTCACGACAGGGGGGAACCTACGAGCAGTACTTC,CASSSRQGGTYEQYF,TRBV11-2,few,TRBD1,TRBJ2-7
TGTGCCAGCAGTGCGGTCGCTAGCGGCTCCTACGAGCAGTACTTC,CASSAVASGSYEQYF,TRBV6-1,few,TRBD2,TRBJ2-7
TGTGCCAGCACCTCTAGCGGGGGGACCTACAATGAGCAGTTCTTC,CASTSSGGTYNEQFF,TRBV27,many,TRBD2,TRBJ2-1
TGTGCCAGCAGCCTCGAGGAAGCGGGGGGGGACAATGAGCAGTTCTTC,CASSLEEAGGDNEQFF,TRBV5-8,NA,TRBD2,TRBJ2-1
TGTGCCAGCACCAACCCGGAAGGGACCTACGAGCAGTACTTC,CASTNPEGTYEQYF,TRBV11-3,NA,NA,TRBJ2-7